This entry features one T cell receptor (beta chain) sequence. No cognate antigen has been identified for it. No quality values exist for individual bases; no much larger clone is one base distant. The germline ends are 12 bases apart after V is trimmed by 3 bases and J by 7 bases. Its CDR3 holds 14 amino acids, cysteine through phenylalanine. Of the read, only the CDR3 DNA is kept; its 42 bases are in frame from base 1. CDR1 and CDR2 are drawn from the germline V gene: KGHDR, SFDVKD. This record comes from a study of vaccination and CD4 T cells after COVID-19 (dated by TCRdb to between 2022 and 2023). With regard to the full study: SARS-CoV-2 positivity had been established in the convalescent patients by nasal swab PCR, and mild disease was recorded in nine of these patients and severe disease in one. Six males and four females were included in the convalescent cohort, with two Hispanic individuals, seven Caucasians, two Asians and one multiracial person represented. For stimulating the cultures, overlapping spike peptide pools were used, derived from SARS-CoV-2 as well as from the common cold coronaviruses HCoV-NL63, HCoV-OC43 and HCoV-229E. Participants got two doses of the Pfizer-BioNTech BNT162b2 vaccine (n=8) or two doses of the Moderna mRNA-1273 vaccine (n=2). In control cultures, a CEFX viral epitope pool was used as positive control, an HIV-1 Nef peptide pool was used as negative control, or no peptide was added. Post-vaccine blood samples were obtained a median of approximately 74 days after the second vaccine dose, with a range of about 12 to 241 days. The spike-specific CD4+ TCR repertoire was compared before and after mRNA vaccination in approximately ten COVID-19 convalescent patients and a handful of infection-naive healthy vaccine recipients. Post-COVID blood samples were collected from convalescent patients a median of around 100 days after diagnosis, with a range of about 30 to 180 days. Results and caveats for the whole study, not just this receptor: Only a relatively small number of convalescent patients were included in the study, and early timepoints following natural infection were not analyzed. The median number of SARS-CoV-2-reactive clonotypes rose from 20 to 25 after infection to a few dozen after vaccination, but the change was not significant. In convalescent patients, a median around 86% of post-vaccine SARS-CoV-2-reactive clones were detected only after vaccination, suggesting vaccine-specific priming. Of the vaccine-specific clones in convalescent patients, 304 of 307, or nearly all, reacted only to SARS-CoV-2 spike and did not cross-react with common cold coronaviruses.

Receptor libraries were prepared by PCR. At the Johns Hopkins FTIC core, DNA from the cultured CD4+ T cells underwent TCR sequencing with the Oncomine TCR Beta short-read assay. The QIAamp micro DNA kit was used to extract genomic DNA from the cultured CD4+ T cells. Oncomine TCR Beta libraries made from cultured CD4+ T cells were pooled using unique dual indexes and sequenced on an Illumina iSeq 100. On the study's bioinformatics: Non-productive sequences were removed, and CDR3s not starting with C, not ending with F or W, or shorter than 7 amino acids were discarded. The MANAFEST web application was used to identify antigen-specific clonotypes by comparing peptide-stimulated wells against reference wells and other culture wells. For a clone to be called positive, the clone needed an FDR below 0.05, an odds ratio above 5, and a productive frequency above 0.1% in at least two of three replicate wells. Cross-reactive clonotypes were defined as significantly expanded in both SARS-CoV-2 spike wells and at least one common cold coronavirus spike condition. Levenshtein distances (stringdist) and unrooted phylogenetic trees (ape) in R version 3.6.1 were used to assess CDR3 homology. TCRdb applied fastp at Q25 and MiXCR to the public reads, then kept only in-frame beta chains. Records with the same CDR3 protein are collapsed into one entry carrying the most frequent genes and DNA. Here the V and J calls rest on TCRdb's processing, not on the authors' analysis. The table for this sample lists 15,000 to 20,000 distinct CDR3 sequences; 50% to 65% of them were counted only once. Over 5% of the sample comes from the top ten.

Taken with the paper, the label for treatment or condition translates to: approximately 9-day PBMC culture with coronavirus spike peptide pools or control peptides (ViraFEST assay). The study used the ViraFEST assay, which expanded antigen-specific T cells with peptide pools and then identified expanded clonotypes by TCR sequencing. The convalescent patients' positive SARS-CoV-2 PCR tests fell between March and December 2020, which was before the Alpha, Beta and Delta variants emerged in the United States. Under 2.5 million PBMCs per well were cultured in IMDM with approximately 5% human AB serum and approximately 10 IU/ml IL-2, plus 10 ug/ml peptide pools. Half of the culture medium was replaced with fresh IL-2-containing medium on days 3 and 7. Once the cells had been in culture for less than 11 days, the EasySep CD4+ T cell isolation kit was used to isolate CD4+ T cells by negative selection. Ficoll-Paque Plus gradient centrifugation was used to isolate PBMCs from whole blood, and the isolated PBMCs were then either used fresh or cryopreserved at -140C. Each culture condition was generally run in triplicate wells.

The sequence links TRBV24-1 to TRBJ1-5; a tentative D match to TRBD1 spans 6 bases. The receptor was derived from a human donor who had recovered from COVID-19. Sequenced material: CD4+ T cells from blood, cultured in vitro, taken before SARS-CoV-2 vaccination. CDR3 reads: CATSDHRVSQPQHF. The nucleotide sequence is TGTGCCACCAGTGATCACAGGGTCAGCCAGCCCCAGCATTTT.